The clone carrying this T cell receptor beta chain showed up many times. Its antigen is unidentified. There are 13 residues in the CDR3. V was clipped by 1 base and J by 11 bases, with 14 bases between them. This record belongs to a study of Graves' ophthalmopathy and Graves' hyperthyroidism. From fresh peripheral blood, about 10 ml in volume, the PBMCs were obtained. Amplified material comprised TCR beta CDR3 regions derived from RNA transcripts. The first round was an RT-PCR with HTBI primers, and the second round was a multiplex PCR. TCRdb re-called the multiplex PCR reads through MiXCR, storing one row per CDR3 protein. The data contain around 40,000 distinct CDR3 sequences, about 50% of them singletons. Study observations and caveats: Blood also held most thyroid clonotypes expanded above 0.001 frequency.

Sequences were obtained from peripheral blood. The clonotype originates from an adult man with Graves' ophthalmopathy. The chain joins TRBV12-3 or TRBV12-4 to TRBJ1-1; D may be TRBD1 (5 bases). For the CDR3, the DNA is TGTGCCAGCAGTTTAGGGCAGGGTTCGGGCGCTTTCTTT. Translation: CASSLGQGSGAFF.